The sequence of this TCR beta chain was determined in a study of T cells expressing NK-cell markers. Study background: Seven of the eight sequenced donors were classified as HCMV-seropositive, and one was classified as seronegative. Study-wide results and limits: As a fraction of CD8+ T cells, dominant NKG2C+ clonotypes reached about 1.0-7.5% in about six donors. These same clonotypes (in several donors) also led the CD3+CD56-NKG2C+ fraction.

Regarding this clonotype: Its specificity is unknown.

One entry per CDR3 protein, without DNA, is what TCRdb gives after re-calling the 5' RACE reads. In all, the sample yields fewer than 400,000 distinct CDR3 sequences. Germline V CDR1 and CDR2: SGHAT, FQNNGV. The CDR3 totals 16 residues. The chain combines TRBV11-2 with TRBJ2-7; as DNA is missing, the TRBD1 call by TCRdb cannot be tested. The sequence was collected from a man between 18 and 69 years old in good health. The sample was blood T cells: a sorted CD56 or NKG2C T cell subset, CD4+ or CD8+ T cells, or bulk PBMC T cells (not recorded which). CDR3 amino acids: CASSLILRGGFYEQYF.